The TCR beta chain under discussion was sequenced for a study of blood T cell repertoires in COVID-19. Study information: Spain, Italy and the United States supplied samples that represented acute and convalescent COVID-19.

Source study methods: Estimation of nucleated cell counts relied on the amplification of reference gene primers. Clones were read by immunoSEQ multiplex PCR, and TCRdb kept only the in-frame ones, dropping some. That table is the source of V, J and clone size, and D and trimming were worked out from the DNA. The table includes around 260,000 clones, under 90% detected once. The J segment lost 5 bases and the V segment lost 3 bases, leaving 6 bases of the junction unmatched. The germline gives CDR1 DFQATT, CDR2 SNEGSKA (reference sequence). This CDR3 is built from 14 residues. The sample taken for sequencing was peripheral blood. The TCR comes from a woman in her thirties or forties who had recovered from COVID-19. The chain combines TRBV20-1 with TRBJ1-2, with 10 positions matching TRBD1. The CDR3 DNA reads TGCAGTGCTAGTGGCCGACAGGGGGCTTATGGCTACACCTTC. This translates into CSASGRQGAYGYTF.